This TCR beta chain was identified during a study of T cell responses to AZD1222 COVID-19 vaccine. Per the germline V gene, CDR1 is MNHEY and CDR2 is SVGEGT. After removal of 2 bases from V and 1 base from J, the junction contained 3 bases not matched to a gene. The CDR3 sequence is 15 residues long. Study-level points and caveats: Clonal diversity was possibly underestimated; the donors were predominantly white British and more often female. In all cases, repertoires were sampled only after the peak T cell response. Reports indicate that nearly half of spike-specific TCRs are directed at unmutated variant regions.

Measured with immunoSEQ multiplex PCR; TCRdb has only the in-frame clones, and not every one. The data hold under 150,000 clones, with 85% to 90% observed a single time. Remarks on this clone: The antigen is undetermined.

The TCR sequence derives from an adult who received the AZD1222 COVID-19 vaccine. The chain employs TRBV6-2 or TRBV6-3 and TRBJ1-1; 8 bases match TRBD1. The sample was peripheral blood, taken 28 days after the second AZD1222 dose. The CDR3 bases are TGTGCCAGCAGTTACCAGGGGGCTGGGAACACTGAAGCTTTCTTT. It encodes CASSYQGAGNTEAFF.